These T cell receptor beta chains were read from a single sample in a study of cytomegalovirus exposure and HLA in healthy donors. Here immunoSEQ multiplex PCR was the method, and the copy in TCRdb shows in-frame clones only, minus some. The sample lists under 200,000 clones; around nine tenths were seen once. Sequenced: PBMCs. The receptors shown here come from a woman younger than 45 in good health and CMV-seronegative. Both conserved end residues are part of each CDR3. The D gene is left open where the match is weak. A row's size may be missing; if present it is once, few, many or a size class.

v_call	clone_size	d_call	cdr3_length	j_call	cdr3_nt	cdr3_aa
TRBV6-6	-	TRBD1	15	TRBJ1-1	TGTGCCAGCAGTTACTCGCAGGGGGGCTTTACTGAAGCTTTCTTT	CASSYSQGGFTEAFF
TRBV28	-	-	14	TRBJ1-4	TGTGCCAGCAGTCTAGGGGGATGGGTTGAAAAACTGTTTTTT	CASSLGGWVEKLFF
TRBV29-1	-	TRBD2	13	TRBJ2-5	TGCAGCGTTGTAGGGAGGGGAGGGGAGACCCAGTACTTC	CSVVGRGGETQYF
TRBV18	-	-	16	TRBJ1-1	TGTGCCAGCTCACCCTCGCTACTCGACCGGGAGACTGAAGCTTTCTTT	CASSPSLLDRETEAFF
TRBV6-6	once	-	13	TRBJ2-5	TGTGCCAGCAGCTTAGCAGGGTACGAGACCCAGTACTTC	CASSLAGYETQYF
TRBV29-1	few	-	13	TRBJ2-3	TGCAGCGTTACGGGACAAAGCACATATACGCAGTATTTT	CSVTGQSTYTQYF
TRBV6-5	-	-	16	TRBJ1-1	TGTGCCAGCAGTTACTCCAGGGATAAGGGGAACACTGAAGCTTTCTTT	CASSYSRDKGNTEAFF
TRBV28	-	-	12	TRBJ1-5	TGTGCCAGCAACACAAAAAATCAGCCCCAGCATTTT	CASNTKNQPQHF
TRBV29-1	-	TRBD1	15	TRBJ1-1	TGCAGCGTTCGGGACAGGGGTGTAGCGGACACTGAAGCTTTCTTT	CSVRDRGVADTEAFF
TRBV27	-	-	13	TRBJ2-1	TGTGCCAGCAGTTTATCCGGGGGAAATGAGCAGTTCTTC	CASSLSGGNEQFF
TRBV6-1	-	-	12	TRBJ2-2	TGTGCCGCCACAGAGAACACCGGGGAGCTGTTTTTT	CAATENTGELFF
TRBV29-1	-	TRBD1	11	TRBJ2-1	TGCAGCGTTGACTGGGGGGGACAGGGGTTCTTC	CSVDWGGQGFF
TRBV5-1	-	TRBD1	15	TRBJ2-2	TGCGCCAGCAGCTTGGGACAGGGGGTCCCCGGGGAGCTGTTTTTT	CASSLGQGVPGELFF
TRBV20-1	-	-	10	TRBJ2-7	TGCAGTGCTAGATACGGCGAGCAGTACTTC	CSARYGEQYF
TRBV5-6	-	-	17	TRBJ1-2	TGTGCCAGCAGCTTGTGGGTAATGGGGACATCTTCTTATGGCTACACCTTC	CASSLWVMGTSSYGYTF
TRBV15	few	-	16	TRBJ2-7	TGTGCCACCAGCAGAGGCTTGGGGAGAAGCTCCTACGAGCAGTACTTC	CATSRGLGRSSYEQYF
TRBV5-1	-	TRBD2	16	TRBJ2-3	TGCGCCAGCAGCGTCCCTAGCGGGGCTAGCACAGATACGCAGTATTTT	CASSVPSGASTDTQYF
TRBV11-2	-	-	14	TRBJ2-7	TGTGCCAGCAGCTTAGATCAGGGTAAGAACGAGCAGTACTTC	CASSLDQGKNEQYF
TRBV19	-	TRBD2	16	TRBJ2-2	TGTGCCAGTAGTATAGGTTTCGGGGGGTACACCGGGGAGCTGTTTTTT	CASSIGFGGYTGELFF
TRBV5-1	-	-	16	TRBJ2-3	TGCGCCAGCAGCTTGGAGGGCCGAGGGTCCACAGATACGCAGTATTTT	CASSLEGRGSTDTQYF
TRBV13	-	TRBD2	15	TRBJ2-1	TGTGCCAGCAGCTTAGGAACTAGCGGGAATGATGAGCAGTTCTTC	CASSLGTSGNDEQFF
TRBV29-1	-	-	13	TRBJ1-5	TGCAGCGCTTCGGTCTCTAGCAATCAGCCCCAGCATTTT	CSASVSSNQPQHF
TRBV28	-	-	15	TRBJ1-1	TGTGCCAGCAGCCCCGAAGGGGTAGTAGGCACTGAAGCTTTCTTT	CASSPEGVVGTEAFF
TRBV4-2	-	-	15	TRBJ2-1	TGTGCCAGCAGCCAAGACGGGACTTCCCGGGGTGAGCAGTTCTTC	CASSQDGTSRGEQFF
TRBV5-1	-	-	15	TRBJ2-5	TGCGCCAGCAGCTTGGGACGGGGAACGGGAGAGACCCAGTACTTC	CASSLGRGTGETQYF
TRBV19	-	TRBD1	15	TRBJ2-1	TGTGCCAGTAGCCAAACAGGGGGTATTGGTTTTGAGCAGTTCTTC	CASSQTGGIGFEQFF
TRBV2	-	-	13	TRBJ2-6	TGTGCCAGCAGGCAAGAAAGGGGTATACTCCTGACTTTC	CASRQERGILLTF
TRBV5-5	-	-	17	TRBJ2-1	TGTGCCAGCAGCCCCCACCCCCCCAGCGGGCCCCGGAATGAGCAGTTCTTC	CASSPHPPSGPRNEQFF
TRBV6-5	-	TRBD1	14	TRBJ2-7	TGTGCCAGCACTCGGGACAGGATGTCCTACGAGCAGTACTTC	CASTRDRMSYEQYF
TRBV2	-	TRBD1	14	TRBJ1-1	TGTGCCAGCAGGGGGACAGCCGATACAGCTGAAGCTTTCTTT	CASRGTADTAEAFF
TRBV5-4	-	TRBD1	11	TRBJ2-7	TGTGCCAGCAACGAAGGACAGGGAGAGTACTTC	CASNEGQGEYF
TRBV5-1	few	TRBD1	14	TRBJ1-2	TGCGCCAGCAGCTTGGGGGCAGGGGGCGATGGCTACACCTTC	CASSLGAGGDGYTF
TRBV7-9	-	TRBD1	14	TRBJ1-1	TGTGCCAGCAGCTTAACAGGGGGCAGGACTGAAGCTTTCTTT	CASSLTGGRTEAFF